This T cell receptor beta chain was obtained from a study of T cell responses to AZD1222 COVID-19 vaccine. Study background: Whether given at about 4 or about 12 weeks, second doses were pooled.

The CDR3 extends over 16 amino acids. In germline, CDR1 is MNHNY, CDR2 SVGAGI (reference sequence). Trimming stripped 0 bases from V and 5 bases from J, with 16 bases between. This clone was detected once. Its antigen is unidentified. The data were produced by immunoSEQ multiplex PCR, yet TCRdb's version contains in-frame clones alone and is incomplete. The profile covers 110,000 or so clones, with 75% to 95% appearing a single time and 5% to 6% taken by the ten largest. Whole-study findings and limits: None of the repertoires were sampled until the peak T cell response had passed. Among the donors, most were white British and more were female, and clonal diversity was possibly underestimated.

The chain has TRBV6-6 and TRBJ1-1, with D tentatively TRBD1 (5 bases). The clonotype originates from an adult in good health. The sample consisted of peripheral blood, taken on day 0 of AZD1222 vaccination. The CDR3 region has the DNA TGTGCCAGCAGTTACTCCGGGCAGGGACCGAGTACTGAAGCTTTCTTT. It yields the protein CASSYSGQGPSTEAFF.